This is a list of T cell receptor beta chains from one sample in a study of cytomegalovirus exposure and HLA in healthy donors. Generated by immunoSEQ multiplex PCR, the TCRdb table keeps only in-frame clones and is missing some. The sample includes approximately 260,000 clones, approximately 83% of them seen just once. Material: PBMCs. The receptors originated from a woman in her twenties or thirties in good health and CMV-seropositive. CDR3s include the opening cysteine and the closing phenylalanine or tryptophan. A D gene is named only where the DNA matches it firmly. Only some rows state a clone size, as once, few, many or a class for expanded clones.

J: TRBJ1-2
V: TRBV10-3
length: 14
size: few
D: TRBD1
CDR3: CAIMGTDRVGGYTF
DNA: TGTGCCATCATGGGAACGGACAGGGTCGGCGGCTACACCTTC

J: TRBJ2-5
V: TRBV9
length: 16
size: once
D: TRBD1
CDR3: CASSVDSGQGIGTQYF
DNA: TGTGCCAGCAGCGTCGACTCAGGACAGGGAATTGGGACCCAGTACTTC

J: TRBJ2-7
V: TRBV30
length: 12
size: -
D: -
CDR3: CAWRARSYEQYF
DNA: TGTGCCTGGAGAGCCCGGTCCTACGAGCAGTACTTC

J: TRBJ1-1
V: TRBV30
length: 13
size: once
D: TRBD1
CDR3: CACRTGSNTEAFF
DNA: TGTGCCTGTAGGACAGGGTCGAACACTGAAGCTTTCTTT

J: TRBJ2-2
V: TRBV19
length: 14
size: -
D: TRBD2
CDR3: CATGTSGNTGELFF
DNA: TGTGCCACCGGGACTAGCGGAAACACCGGGGAGCTGTTTTTT

J: TRBJ1-2
V: TRBV6-6
length: 15
size: once
D: -
CDR3: CASSYSKEDSNGYTF
DNA: TGTGCCAGCAGTTACTCGAAGGAAGACAGTAATGGCTACACCTTC

J: TRBJ2-6
V: TRBV7-9
length: 16
size: -
D: -
CDR3: CASSFIVLSGANVLTF
DNA: TGTGCCAGCAGCTTCATAGTACTCTCTGGGGCCAACGTCCTGACTTTC

J: TRBJ2-1
V: TRBV11-2
length: 14
size: once
D: -
CDR3: CASSSRLAYNEQFF
DNA: TGTGCCAGCAGCTCAAGACTAGCCTACAATGAGCAGTTCTTC

J: TRBJ1-1
V: TRBV19
length: 16
size: -
D: -
CDR3: CASSISIRGLNTEAFF
DNA: TGTGCCAGTAGTATTAGTATCAGGGGCCTAAACACTGAAGCTTTCTTT

J: TRBJ2-5
V: TRBV29-1
length: 12
size: -
D: -
CDR3: CSVVSGSETQYF
DNA: TGCAGCGTTGTATCGGGGTCAGAGACCCAGTACTTC

J: TRBJ2-5
V: TRBV6-1
length: 16
size: -
D: -
CDR3: CASSDFYLQGQETQYF
DNA: TGTGCCAGCAGTGATTTTTATCTCCAGGGGCAAGAGACCCAGTACTTC

J: TRBJ2-7
V: TRBV19
length: 14
size: -
D: -
CDR3: CASSRELVLYEQYF
DNA: TGTGCCAGTAGTAGGGAACTAGTCCTCTACGAGCAGTACTTC

J: TRBJ2-5
V: TRBV29-1
length: 18
size: -
D: TRBD2
CDR3: CSVEGVDGRAVWQETQYF
DNA: TGCAGCGTTGAGGGGGTGGACGGGAGGGCTGTTTGGCAAGAGACCCAGTACTTC

J: TRBJ2-7
V: TRBV25-1
length: 16
size: -
D: -
CDR3: CASSEYGGRGDYEQYF
DNA: TGTGCCAGCAGTGAATATGGCGGACGGGGAGACTACGAGCAGTACTTC

J: TRBJ1-1
V: TRBV19
length: 15
size: -
D: -
CDR3: CASSRSISWGHEAFF
DNA: TGTGCCAGTAGTCGCTCGATAAGCTGGGGACACGAAGCTTTCTTT

J: TRBJ1-5
V: TRBV27
length: 15
size: -
D: -
CDR3: CASSSTTGSNQPQHF
DNA: TGTGCCAGCAGTTCCACAACAGGTAGCAATCAGCCCCAGCATTTT

J: TRBJ1-2
V: TRBV2
length: 17
size: -
D: TRBD1
CDR3: CASRGTGKRVGGGGYTF
DNA: TGTGCCAGCAGAGGGACAGGGAAACGGGTCGGGGGTGGTGGCTACACCTTC

J: TRBJ2-1
V: TRBV6-5
length: 15
size: -
D: -
CDR3: CAAAKQGSGYNEQFF
DNA: TGTGCCGCAGCAAAACAGGGTAGTGGGTACAATGAGCAGTTCTTC

J: TRBJ2-7
V: TRBV14
length: 13
size: few
D: TRBD1
CDR3: CASSDRVTYEQYF
DNA: TGTGCCAGCAGCGACAGGGTTACCTACGAGCAGTACTTC

J: TRBJ2-5
V: TRBV6-6
length: 14
size: -
D: TRBD2
CDR3: CASRLSGGQETQYF
DNA: TGTGCCAGCAGACTTAGCGGGGGACAAGAGACCCAGTACTTC

J: TRBJ1-3
V: TRBV5-1
length: 15
size: -
D: TRBD1
CDR3: CASSFGQGPRNTIYF
DNA: TGCGCCAGCAGCTTCGGACAGGGACCTAGAAACACCATATATTTT

J: TRBJ2-7
V: TRBV6-1
length: 12
size: once
D: -
CDR3: CASSVTGQEQYF
DNA: TGTGCCAGCAGTGTCACAGGGCAGGAGCAGTACTTC

J: TRBJ2-5
V: TRBV6-6
length: 12
size: -
D: -
CDR3: CASSGQQETQYF
DNA: TGTGCCAGCAGCGGACAGCAAGAGACCCAGTACTTC

J: TRBJ2-3
V: TRBV7-2
length: 15
size: -
D: -
CDR3: CASSSLNGSPNTQYF
DNA: TGTGCCAGCAGCTCCCTGAACGGGAGTCCAAATACGCAGTATTTT

J: TRBJ2-7
V: TRBV30
length: 14
size: -
D: TRBD2
CDR3: CAWTKKAGVGEQYF
DNA: TGTGCCTGGACAAAGAAAGCGGGAGTGGGCGAGCAGTACTTC

J: TRBJ1-5
V: TRBV6-1
length: 15
size: -
D: -
CDR3: CASSEGRGGNQPQHF
DNA: TGTGCCAGCAGTGAAGGCAGGGGTGGCAATCAGCCCCAGCATTTT

J: TRBJ1-1
V: TRBV7-6
length: 15
size: -
D: -
CDR3: CASSLMGALNTEAFF
DNA: TGTGCCAGCAGCTTAATGGGGGCCTTGAACACTGAAGCTTTCTTT

J: TRBJ2-3
V: TRBV27
length: 16
size: -
D: TRBD1
CDR3: CASSPLTGGGTDTQYF
DNA: TGTGCCAGCAGTCCCTTGACAGGGGGTGGCACAGATACGCAGTATTTT

J: TRBJ2-7
V: TRBV5-6
length: 16
size: -
D: TRBD1
CDR3: CASNSPGDRKTYEQYF
DNA: TGTGCCAGCAACTCCCCGGGGGACAGGAAGACCTACGAGCAGTACTTC

J: TRBJ2-1
V: TRBV5-1
length: 13
size: -
D: TRBD2
CDR3: CASSIGTSFEQFF
DNA: TGCGCCAGCAGCATTGGGACTAGCTTTGAGCAGTTCTTC

J: TRBJ2-2
V: TRBV6-5
length: 16
size: -
D: -
CDR3: CASSYSAGADTGELFF
DNA: TGTGCCAGCAGTTACTCGGCAGGGGCCGACACCGGGGAGCTGTTTTTT

J: TRBJ1-2
V: TRBV6-5
length: 14
size: -
D: -
CDR3: CASSNLGGDYGYTF
DNA: TGTGCCAGCAGTAACCTCGGGGGGGACTATGGCTACACCTTC

J: TRBJ2-7
V: TRBV9
length: 15
size: -
D: TRBD1
CDR3: CASSAQSGQYYEQYF
DNA: TGTGCCAGCAGCGCCCAATCGGGACAGTACTACGAGCAGTACTTC

J: TRBJ2-7
V: TRBV28
length: 15
size: -
D: TRBD2
CDR3: CASSLFTSGVNEQYF
DNA: TGTGCCAGCAGTTTATTCACTAGCGGAGTAAACGAGCAGTACTTC

J: TRBJ1-5
V: TRBV11-3
length: 13
size: -
D: TRBD1
CDR3: CASSTGQGQPQHF
DNA: TGTGCCAGCAGCACGGGACAGGGGCAGCCCCAGCATTTT

J: TRBJ2-3
V: TRBV27
length: 14
size: -
D: TRBD2
CDR3: CASRSLAYTDTQYF
DNA: TGTGCCAGCAGATCACTAGCGTACACAGATACGCAGTATTTT

J: TRBJ2-3
V: TRBV23-1
length: 14
size: -
D: TRBD1
CDR3: CASRTQGFTDTQYF
DNA: TGCGCCAGCAGAACACAGGGGTTCACAGATACGCAGTATTTT

J: TRBJ2-7
V: TRBV28
length: 13
size: -
D: TRBD2
CDR3: CASSSTSEYEQYF
DNA: TGTGCCAGCAGTTCGACTAGCGAATACGAGCAGTACTTC

J: TRBJ1-2
V: TRBV5-1
length: 13
size: once
D: TRBD1
CDR3: CASSLDRVEGYTF
DNA: TGCGCCAGCAGCCTAGACAGGGTGGAAGGCTACACCTTC

J: TRBJ2-7
V: TRBV28
length: 13
size: -
D: -
CDR3: CASITGMGYEQYF
DNA: TGTGCCAGCATTACAGGGATGGGCTACGAGCAGTACTTC

J: TRBJ1-2
V: TRBV9
length: 18
size: -
D: TRBD1
CDR3: CASSVTPGTGERNYGYTF
DNA: TGTGCCAGCAGCGTAACTCCCGGGACAGGGGAGAGAAACTATGGCTACACCTTC

J: TRBJ2-7
V: TRBV5-6
length: 15
size: few
D: TRBD1
CDR3: CASSDLTRDSYEQYF
DNA: TGTGCCAGCAGCGATTTAACCCGGGACAGCTACGAGCAGTACTTC

J: TRBJ2-1
V: TRBV27
length: 18
size: -
D: TRBD2
CDR3: CASSLQITSGRAYNEQFF
DNA: TGTGCCAGCAGTTTACAGATAACTAGCGGGAGGGCCTACAATGAGCAGTTCTTC

J: TRBJ2-1
V: TRBV5-1
length: 16
size: -
D: TRBD2
CDR3: CASSLASGSSYNEQFF
DNA: TGCGCCAGCAGCTTAGCTAGCGGGAGCTCCTACAATGAGCAGTTCTTC

J: TRBJ1-2
V: TRBV27
length: 16
size: -
D: TRBD1
CDR3: CASSSMAGQGNYGYTF
DNA: TGTGCCAGCAGTTCCATGGCGGGACAGGGTAACTATGGCTACACCTTC

J: TRBJ2-1
V: TRBV15
length: 12
size: -
D: -
CDR3: CATGDLNNEQFF
DNA: TGTGCCACCGGCGACTTAAACAATGAGCAGTTCTTC

J: TRBJ1-5
V: TRBV7-8
length: 16
size: few
D: -
CDR3: CASSSTPKKEIQPQHF
DNA: TGTGCCAGCAGCTCAACCCCCAAAAAAGAGATCCAGCCCCAGCATTTT

J: TRBJ2-2
V: TRBV19
length: 14
size: -
D: -
CDR3: CASIGTSNTGELFF
DNA: TGTGCCAGTATCGGGACTTCGAACACCGGGGAGCTGTTTTTT

J: TRBJ1-1
V: TRBV5-1
length: 13
size: -
D: -
CDR3: CASSEGQNTEAFF
DNA: TGCGCCAGCAGCGAGGGACAGAACACTGAAGCTTTCTTT

J: TRBJ2-7
V: TRBV30
length: 11
size: -
D: TRBD1
CDR3: CAWSIGGTVYF
DNA: TGTGCCTGGAGCATAGGGGGCACCGTGTACTTC

J: TRBJ2-1
V: TRBV2
length: 14
size: -
D: TRBD2
CDR3: CASIRGEGLYEQFF
DNA: TGTGCCAGCATTCGGGGGGAGGGCCTCTATGAGCAGTTCTTC

J: TRBJ2-3
V: TRBV7-3
length: 15
size: -
D: TRBD2
CDR3: CASSGGRANTDTQYF
DNA: TGTGCCAGCAGCGGCGGGAGGGCCAACACAGATACGCAGTATTTT

J: TRBJ2-7
V: TRBV7-8
length: 15
size: -
D: TRBD2
CDR3: CASSIKREEPYEQYF
DNA: TGTGCCAGCAGCATTAAGCGGGAGGAACCCTACGAGCAGTACTTC

J: TRBJ2-3
V: TRBV7-2
length: 15
size: -
D: -
CDR3: CASSPTVVSTDTQYF
DNA: TGTGCCAGCAGCCCTACGGTGGTAAGCACAGATACGCAGTATTTT

J: TRBJ2-5
V: TRBV10-1
length: 14
size: -
D: TRBD1
CDR3: CASSRTGGGETQYF
DNA: TGCGCCAGCAGCCGGACAGGGGGCGGGGAGACCCAGTACTTC

J: TRBJ2-2
V: TRBV5-1
length: 16
size: few
D: TRBD2
CDR3: CASSFLAGANTGELFF
DNA: TGCGCCAGCAGCTTCCTAGCGGGGGCGAACACCGGGGAGCTGTTTTTT

J: TRBJ1-1
V: TRBV5-1
length: 15
size: -
D: -
CDR3: CASSLESGGLTEAFF
DNA: TGCGCCAGCAGCTTGGAATCAGGAGGTTTGACTGAAGCTTTCTTT